Listed below are T cell receptor beta chains from one sample, sequenced in a study of cytomegalovirus exposure and HLA in healthy donors. TCRdb's copy holds only in-frame clones and misses some; the assay was immunoSEQ multiplex PCR. Among 75,000 to 85,000 clones listed, around 82% were seen once. Source material: PBMCs. The origin of the receptors is a male donor in good health and CMV-seronegative. Each CDR3 is given with its conserved first and last residue. The D gene is left open where the match is weak. Rows give clone size only sometimes, using once, few, many, or a class for an expanded clone.

d_gene,v_gene,abundance,j_gene,CDR3nt,CDR3aa
.,TRBV5-4,.,TRBJ2-1,TGTGCCAGCAGCGACGCACTAGGCAGCTCCTACAATGAGCAGCTCTTC,CASSDALGSSYNEQLF
.,TRBV11-2,once,TRBJ2-7,TGTGCCAGCAGCGAAGGGGGGGTTAACACCTACGAGCAGTACTTC,CASSEGGVNTYEQYF
.,TRBV7-9,.,TRBJ2-1,TGTGCCAGCAGCTTAAGTAGCAATGAGCAGTTCTTC,CASSLSSNEQFF
.,TRBV9,.,TRBJ1-1,TGTGCCAGTTCCCTCGGGGGGACTGGGAACACTGAAGCTTTCTTT,CASSLGGTGNTEAFF
.,TRBV5-1,few,TRBJ1-4,TGCGCCAGCAGATCTGCAACTAATGAAAAACTGTTTTTT,CASRSATNEKLFF
.,TRBV5-6,.,TRBJ2-5,TGTGCCAGCAGCTTCTTTGGAGGGGGCGAGTGGGAGACCCAGTACTTC,CASSFFGGGEWETQYF
.,TRBV7-9,few,TRBJ2-1,TGTGCCAGCAGCTCCATAACTTTTGAGCAGTTCTTC,CASSSITFEQFF
.,TRBV2,.,TRBJ1-4,TGTGCCAGCAGGGTTAGACAAGGCCTTAATGAAAAACTGTTTTTT,CASRVRQGLNEKLFF
.,TRBV11-2,.,TRBJ2-1,TGTGCCAGCACCGAGAATACGGGAGTGGGGAACAATGAGCAGTTCTTC,CASTENTGVGNNEQFF
.,TRBV5-1,.,TRBJ2-7,TGCGCCAGCAGCTTGCAGGGCTACGAGCAGTACTTC,CASSLQGYEQYF
.,TRBV5-1,.,TRBJ1-1,TGCGCCAGCAGCTTCCTCCCTGCGGGTGGGACTGAAGCTTTCTTT,CASSFLPAGGTEAFF
TRBD1,TRBV7-6,.,TRBJ2-5,TGTGCCAGCAGCCCCCTCATGGGACAGGCTTGGAGAGAGACCCAGTACTTC,CASSPLMGQAWRETQYF
.,TRBV5-1,few,TRBJ2-7,TGCGCCAGCAGCTTGGGGACCGCCGGGAGACGGCGCGAGCAGTACTTC,CASSLGTAGRRREQYF
TRBD1,TRBV6-1,.,TRBJ1-2,TGTGCCAGCAGTGAAGAGATTCGGGACAGCTATGGCTACACCTTC,CASSEEIRDSYGYTF
TRBD1,TRBV29-1,.,TRBJ2-3,TGCAGCGTCGGTCTTTCCCGGGACAGGGGGCAAGATACGCAGTATTTT,CSVGLSRDRGQDTQYF
.,TRBV7-3,.,TRBJ1-1,TGTGCCAGCAGCCCGGGTGGGGGCGCGCCCACTGAAGCTTTCTTT,CASSPGGGAPTEAFF
TRBD1,TRBV30,.,TRBJ2-3,TGTGCCTGCGACAGGGGTAGCACAGATACGCAGTATTTT,CACDRGSTDTQYF
TRBD2,TRBV6-5,.,TRBJ2-1,TGTGCCAGTCTGGGACTAGCGGGGGTTAGACTGTTCTTC,CASLGLAGVRLFF
.,TRBV2,.,TRBJ2-3,TGTGCCAGCAGTGCGGGGGAATGGGATACGCAGTATTTT,CASSAGEWDTQYF
.,TRBV7-9,.,TRBJ1-1,TGTGCCAGCAGCACTACCCAGAACACTGAAGCTTTCTTT,CASSTTQNTEAFF
.,TRBV11-3,.,TRBJ2-1,TGTGCCAGCAGCTTAGATCCCGCTAGAGATGAGCAGTTCTTC,CASSLDPARDEQFF
.,TRBV19,.,TRBJ2-2,TGTGCCAGTAGTGGGAGACTCGCGAACACCGGGGAGCTGTTTTTT,CASSGRLANTGELFF
TRBD1,TRBV6-5,.,TRBJ1-2,TGTGCCAGCAGCGATCCGGACAGGGGGAACTATGGCTACACCTTC,CASSDPDRGNYGYTF
.,TRBV10-3,.,TRBJ2-7,TGTGCCATCAGTCTTAGCCCCTACGAGCAGTACTTC,CAISLSPYEQYF
TRBD2,TRBV5-1,.,TRBJ2-1,TGCGCCAGCAGCCTCGTTTGGACTAGCGTCCACAATGAGCAGTTCTTC,CASSLVWTSVHNEQFF
TRBD2,TRBV4-3,.,TRBJ2-1,TGCGCCAGCAGCCAAGGGGCCTCGAGTAGCGGGGGGGCCGCTGAGCAGTTCTTC,CASSQGASSSGGAAEQFF
.,TRBV5-1,few,TRBJ2-3,TGCGCCAGCAGGATGGGTCTAGCAATTGGTACGCAGTATTTT,CASRMGLAIGTQYF
.,TRBV29-1,.,TRBJ2-3,TGCAGCGTTAAGACTACCACGTATTCTGATACGCAGTATTTT,CSVKTTTYSDTQYF
TRBD1,TRBV30,.,TRBJ2-7,TGTGCCTGGTCCCAAACAGGGGACGAGCAGTACTTC,CAWSQTGDEQYF
.,TRBV4-2,.,TRBJ1-5,TGTGCCAGCAGCCAATCCTCCTCCCAGGGGCGCCAGCCCCAGCATTTT,CASSQSSSQGRQPQHF
TRBD2,TRBV25-1,once,TRBJ2-7,TGTGCCAGCTCGGGGGGGTGCGAGCAGTACTTC,CASSGGCEQYF
.,TRBV7-9,few,TRBJ2-1,TGTTCCAGCATTGAGAATTACAATGAGCAGTTCTTC,CSSIENYNEQFF
.,TRBV4-1,.,TRBJ2-5,TGCGCCAGCAGCCCCGGTGCGGGGGCAGTTCCTCAGGAGACCCAGTACTTC,CASSPGAGAVPQETQYF
TRBD2,TRBV27,.,TRBJ2-7,TGTGCCAGCAGTTTTTTGGGGACTAGCGGTCAATACGAGCAGTACTTC,CASSFLGTSGQYEQYF
.,TRBV6-1,.,TRBJ2-7,TGTGCCAGCGACAGGGTAGCGGGAACCTACGAGCAGTACTTC,CASDRVAGTYEQYF
.,TRBV11-2,once,TRBJ1-1,TGTGCCAGCAGTTCAGGTCAGAACACTGAAGCTTTCTTT,CASSSGQNTEAFF
.,TRBV29-1,.,TRBJ2-5,TGCAGCGACAGGGCAGGGGTGGAGACCCAGTACTTC,CSDRAGVETQYF
TRBD1,TRBV5-1,.,TRBJ2-7,TGCGCCAGCAGCTTGACGGGACAGGGGGCAGTTAACGAGCAGTACTTC,CASSLTGQGAVNEQYF
TRBD2,TRBV5-4,.,TRBJ2-3,TGTGCCAGCAGTCGACTAGCGGGGGGGCAGGGCACAGATACGCAGTATTTT,CASSRLAGGQGTDTQYF
.,TRBV19,.,TRBJ1-5,TGTGCCAGTAGTGTTACAGGGAGCTCTAACGCTAATCCCCAGAATTTT,CASSVTGSSNANPQNF
.,TRBV21-1,few,TRBJ1-5,TGTGCCAGCAGCAAAGTTCGCGGTAGCAATCAGCCCCAGCATTTT,CASSKVRGSNQPQHF
.,TRBV19,.,TRBJ1-3,TGTGCCAGTAGTATATCCAGCTCTGGAAACACCATATATTTT,CASSISSSGNTIYF
.,TRBV19,.,TRBJ1-2,TGTGCCAGTAGTGCCCACAGGGTTCGAAGTGGCTACACCTTC,CASSAHRVRSGYTF
TRBD1,TRBV5-4,.,TRBJ2-7,TGTGCCAGCAGCTTGAATGACAGGGGGTACGAGCAGTACTTC,CASSLNDRGYEQYF
.,TRBV4-3,.,TRBJ2-7,TGCGCCAGCAGCCAAGATTCAGGCAGGGTCTACGAGCAGTACTTC,CASSQDSGRVYEQYF
.,TRBV21-1,.,TRBJ2-3,TGTGCCAGCAGATCTAGCACAGATACGCAGTATTTT,CASRSSTDTQYF
TRBD1,TRBV18,.,TRBJ2-6,TGTGCCAGCTCACCAACCGGGACAGGGACTGGGGCCAACGTCCTGACTTTC,CASSPTGTGTGANVLTF
.,TRBV5-1,once,TRBJ1-6,TGCGCCAGCAGCTTTAGCCGTAGCTGGGGGCCTGGTTCCTATAATTCACCCCTCCACTTT,CASSFSRSWGPGSYNSPLHF
.,TRBV15,once,TRBJ1-2,TGTGCCACCAGCAGAGATTATGAGGGCTACACCTTC,CATSRDYEGYTF
.,TRBV2,few,TRBJ2-5,TGTGCCAGCGGGGAGGTCCAAGAGACCCAGTACTTC,CASGEVQETQYF
TRBD2,TRBV5-1,.,TRBJ2-3,TGCGCCAGCAGCGCCGAAGGACTAGGGATGGATACGCAGTATTTT,CASSAEGLGMDTQYF
TRBD1,TRBV27,.,TRBJ1-5,TGTGCCAGCAGAGGACAGGGGTTGAGTCACCCCCAGCATTTT,CASRGQGLSHPQHF
.,TRBV6-1,.,TRBJ2-1,TGTGCCAGCAGTGACGACCGGGGCAGGGGTGAGCAGTTCTTC,CASSDDRGRGEQFF